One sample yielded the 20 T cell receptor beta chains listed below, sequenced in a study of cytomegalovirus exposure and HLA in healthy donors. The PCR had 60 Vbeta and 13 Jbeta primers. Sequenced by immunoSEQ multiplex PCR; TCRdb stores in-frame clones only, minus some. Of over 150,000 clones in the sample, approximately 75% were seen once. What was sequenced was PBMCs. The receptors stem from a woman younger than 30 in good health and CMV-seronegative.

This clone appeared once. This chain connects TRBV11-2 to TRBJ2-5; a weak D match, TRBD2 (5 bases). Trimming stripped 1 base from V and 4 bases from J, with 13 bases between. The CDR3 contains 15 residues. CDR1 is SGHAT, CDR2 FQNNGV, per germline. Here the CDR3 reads CASSLAQAGLETQYF. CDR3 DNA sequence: TGTGCCAGCAGCTTAGCTCAGGCGGGTTTAGAGACCCAGTACTTC.

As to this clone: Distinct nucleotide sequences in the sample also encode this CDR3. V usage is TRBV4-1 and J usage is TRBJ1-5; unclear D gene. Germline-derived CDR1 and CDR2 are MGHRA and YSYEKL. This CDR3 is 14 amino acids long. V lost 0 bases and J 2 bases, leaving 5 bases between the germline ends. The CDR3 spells CASSQDPGNQPQHF. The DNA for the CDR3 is TGCGCCAGCAGCCAAGATCCGGGCAATCAGCCCCAGCATTTT.

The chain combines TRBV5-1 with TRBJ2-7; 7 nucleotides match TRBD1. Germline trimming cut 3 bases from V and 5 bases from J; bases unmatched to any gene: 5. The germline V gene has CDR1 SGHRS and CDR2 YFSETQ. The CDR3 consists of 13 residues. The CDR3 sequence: CASSSTGSHEQYF. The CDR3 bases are TGCGCCAGCAGCTCGACAGGGTCGCACGAGCAGTACTTC.

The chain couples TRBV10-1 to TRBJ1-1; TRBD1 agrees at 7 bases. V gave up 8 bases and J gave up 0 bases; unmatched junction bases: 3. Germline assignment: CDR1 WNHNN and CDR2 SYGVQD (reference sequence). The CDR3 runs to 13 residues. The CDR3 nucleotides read TGCGCCAGCCGGGGACAGCTGAACACTGAAGCTTTCTTT. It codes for CASRGQLNTEAFF.

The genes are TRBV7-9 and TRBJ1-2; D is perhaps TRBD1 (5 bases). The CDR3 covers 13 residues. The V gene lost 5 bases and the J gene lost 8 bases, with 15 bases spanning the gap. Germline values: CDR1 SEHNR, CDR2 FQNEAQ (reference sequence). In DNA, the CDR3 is TGTGCCAGCAGCCCCAGGGAGGCCGGGGGCTACACCTTC. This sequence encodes CASSPREAGGYTF.

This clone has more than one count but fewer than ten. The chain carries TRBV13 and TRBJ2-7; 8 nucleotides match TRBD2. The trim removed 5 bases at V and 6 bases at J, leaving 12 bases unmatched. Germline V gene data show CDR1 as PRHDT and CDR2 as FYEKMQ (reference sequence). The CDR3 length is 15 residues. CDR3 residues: CASSPSAGVGSEQYF. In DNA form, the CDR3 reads TGTGCCAGCAGCCCCTCAGCGGGAGTAGGGTCCGAGCAGTACTTC.

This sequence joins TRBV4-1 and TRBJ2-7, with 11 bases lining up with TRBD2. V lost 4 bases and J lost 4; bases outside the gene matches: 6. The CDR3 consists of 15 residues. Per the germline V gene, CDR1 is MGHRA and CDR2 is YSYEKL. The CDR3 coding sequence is TGCGCCAGCAGCCGTCTGTTAGCGGGAGGGTACGAGCAGTACTTC. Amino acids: CASSRLLAGGYEQYF.

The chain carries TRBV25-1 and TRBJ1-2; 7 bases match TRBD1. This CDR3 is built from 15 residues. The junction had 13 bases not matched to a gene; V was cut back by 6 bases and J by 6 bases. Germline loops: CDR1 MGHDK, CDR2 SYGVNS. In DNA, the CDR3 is TGTGCCAGCAGGGAGACAGGGAGGCCTACAAATGGCTACACCTTC. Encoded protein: CASRETGRPTNGYTF.

As DNA, the CDR3 is TGTGCCATCAGGGACAACTTGGGGAAAGAGACCCAGTACTTC. This translates into CAIRDNLGKETQYF. The chain joins TRBV10-3 to TRBJ2-5; TRBD1 is a possible D gene (5 bases). Germline CDR1 and CDR2: ENHRY and SYGVKD. The germline V and J ends were trimmed by 6 bases and 3 bases, with 14 bases remaining between them. The CDR3 is made up of 14 amino acids.

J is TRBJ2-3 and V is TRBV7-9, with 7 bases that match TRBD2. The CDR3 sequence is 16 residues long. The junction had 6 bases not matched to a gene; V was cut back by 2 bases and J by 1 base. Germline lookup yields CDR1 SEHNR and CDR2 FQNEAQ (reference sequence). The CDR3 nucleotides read TGTGCCAGCAGCTTAACGGGGGGTGGTTGCACAGATACGCAGTATTTT. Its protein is CASSLTGGGCTDTQYF.

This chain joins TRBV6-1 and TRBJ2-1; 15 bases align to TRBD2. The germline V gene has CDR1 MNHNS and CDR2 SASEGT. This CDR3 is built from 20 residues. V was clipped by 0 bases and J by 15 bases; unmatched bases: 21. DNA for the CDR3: TGTGCCAGCAGTGAAGCGACCCTACTGGGACTAGCGGGGGGAGGCCGTTACCCGTTCTTC. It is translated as CASSEATLLGLAGGGRYPFF.

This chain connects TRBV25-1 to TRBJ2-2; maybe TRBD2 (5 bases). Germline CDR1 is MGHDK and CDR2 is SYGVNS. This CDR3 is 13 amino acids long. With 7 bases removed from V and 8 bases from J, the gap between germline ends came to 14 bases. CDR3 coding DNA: TGTGCCAGCAATGGACTCCGGACTGGGGAGCTGTTTTTT. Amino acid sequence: CASNGLRTGELFF.

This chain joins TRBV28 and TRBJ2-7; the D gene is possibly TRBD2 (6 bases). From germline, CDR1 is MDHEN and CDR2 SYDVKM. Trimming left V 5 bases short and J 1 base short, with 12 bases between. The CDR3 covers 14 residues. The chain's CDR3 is CASSEGLASYEQYF. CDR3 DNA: TGTGCCAGCAGTGAGGGGCTAGCGTCCTACGAGCAGTACTTC.

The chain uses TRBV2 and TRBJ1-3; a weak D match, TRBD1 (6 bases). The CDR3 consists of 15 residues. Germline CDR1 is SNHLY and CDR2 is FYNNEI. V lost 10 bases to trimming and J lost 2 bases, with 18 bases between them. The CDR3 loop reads CAITRNRDPGNTIYF. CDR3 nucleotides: TGTGCCATTACTAGGAACAGGGATCCTGGAAACACCATATATTTT.

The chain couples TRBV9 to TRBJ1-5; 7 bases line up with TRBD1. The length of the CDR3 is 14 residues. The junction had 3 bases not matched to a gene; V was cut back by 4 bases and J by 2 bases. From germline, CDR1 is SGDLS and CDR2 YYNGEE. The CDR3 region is CASSLGQRNQPQHF. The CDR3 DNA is TGTGCCAGCAGCCTGGGACAGCGCAATCAGCCCCAGCATTTT.

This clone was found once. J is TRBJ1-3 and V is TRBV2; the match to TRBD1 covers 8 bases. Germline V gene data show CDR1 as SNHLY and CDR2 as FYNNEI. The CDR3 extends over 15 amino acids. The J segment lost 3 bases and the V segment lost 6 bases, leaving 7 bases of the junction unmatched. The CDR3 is CASRSGQGGGNTIYF. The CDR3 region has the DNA TGTGCCAGCAGGAGTGGACAGGGAGGTGGAAACACCATATATTTT.

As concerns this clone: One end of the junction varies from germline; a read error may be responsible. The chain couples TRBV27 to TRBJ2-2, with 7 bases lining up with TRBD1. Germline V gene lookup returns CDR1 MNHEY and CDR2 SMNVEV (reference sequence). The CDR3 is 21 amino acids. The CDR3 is CASSSRTPGDRATFFTGELSF. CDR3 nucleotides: TGTGCCAGCAGTTCCCGAACCCCCGGTGACAGGGCAACATTTTTCACCGGGGAGCTGTCTTTT.

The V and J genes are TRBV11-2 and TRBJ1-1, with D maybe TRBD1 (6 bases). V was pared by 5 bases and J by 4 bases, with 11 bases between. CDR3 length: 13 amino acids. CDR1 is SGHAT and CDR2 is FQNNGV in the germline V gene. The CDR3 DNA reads TGTGCCAGCAGCGACAGGAGGAGCACTGAAGCTTTCTTT. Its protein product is CASSDRRSTEAFF.

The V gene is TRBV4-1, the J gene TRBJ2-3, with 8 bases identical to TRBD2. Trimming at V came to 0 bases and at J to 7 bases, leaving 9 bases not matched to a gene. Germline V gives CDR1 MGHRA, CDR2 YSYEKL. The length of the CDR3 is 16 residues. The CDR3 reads CASSQDDGTRTNTQYF. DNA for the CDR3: TGCGCCAGCAGCCAAGATGACGGGACTAGGACCAATACGCAGTATTTT.

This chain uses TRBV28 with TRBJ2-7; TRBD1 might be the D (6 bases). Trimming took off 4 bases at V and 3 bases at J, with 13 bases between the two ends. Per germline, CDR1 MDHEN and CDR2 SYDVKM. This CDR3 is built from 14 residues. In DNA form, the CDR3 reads TGTGCCAGCAGTTCGCCGGACAGATTCTACGAGCAGTACTTC. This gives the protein CASSSPDRFYEQYF.